This paragraph covers one TCR beta chain sequence. As yet, its antigen is unknown. The V end was cut by 2 bases, the J end by 5 bases, with 14 bases between. CDR1 and CDR2 from the germline V gene are SGHRS and YFSETQ. The CDR3 has 15 amino acids. The entry originates in a study of cytomegalovirus exposure and HLA in healthy donors. For the study at large: HLA-typed donors contributed around 85 million unique TCRs, which were held in an early data release.

Points from the study as a whole: Most CMV-associated TCR beta chains were later found to appear HLA-restricted. It emerged from a later analysis that several of the most significant clusters appeared to be linked to common viral pathogens.

The PCR employed 60 Vbeta primers together with 13 Jbeta primers. The data were produced by immunoSEQ multiplex PCR, yet TCRdb's version contains in-frame clones alone and is incomplete. In the table there are 55,000 to 65,000 clones, roughly 84% of which are singletons. Input material: PBMCs. V and J are TRBV5-1 and TRBJ2-1; D might be TRBD2 (5 bases). The clonotype originates from a human donor in good health. The CDR3 is CASSFWRATNNEQFF. The CDR3 bases are TGCGCCAGCAGCTTTTGGCGGGCCACGAACAATGAGCAGTTCTTC.